The present entry profiles one T cell receptor beta chain with its context. Antigen unknown. This table comes from immunoSEQ multiplex PCR, and its TCRdb copy is limited to in-frame clones, with some not included. The table lists under 150,000 clones, around 85% of them singletons. This specimen belongs to a study of T cell responses to AZD1222 COVID-19 vaccine. Broader study findings: Donors were chiefly white British, with a greater number of females, and clonal diversity was perhaps underestimated. Breadth and depth of Spike-specific TCRs rose after two AZD1222 doses. No day 14 peak samples; only post-peak repertoires were characterized.

This CDR3 has 12 residues. The chain couples TRBV21-1 to TRBJ2-3. TRBV21-1 is a pseudogene. Sequencing used peripheral blood, obtained 28 days after the second dose of the MenACWY control vaccine. The sequence was obtained from an adult who received the MenACWY meningococcal vaccine as a control. The DNA of the CDR3 is TGTGCCATGGACTGTGAGGGGGATACGCAGTATTTT. Its translation: CAMDCEGDTQYF.